The sequence of this T cell receptor (beta chain) was determined in a study of blood T cell repertoires in COVID-19. For the study at large: Sources were T cells, B-cell-depleted T cells, or PBMCs; the material itself was cDNA or gDNA.

The repertoire was sequenced with immunoSEQ multiplex PCR; TCRdb's copy has only in-frame clones and lacks some. The data show about 180,000 clones, around four fifths seen once. V trimming: 5 bases; J trimming: 7 bases; junction bases outside the gene matches: 11. Per the germline V gene, CDR1 is LNHDA and CDR2 is SQIVND (reference sequence). The CDR3 is made up of 16 amino acids. The J gene is TRBJ2-2, the V gene TRBV19, with TRBD2 matching over 9 bases. The receptor comes from a woman in her forties with COVID-19, enrolled during active disease. Material: peripheral blood. This CDR3 reads CASSLQSSGMGGELFF. CDR3 nucleotides: TGTGCCAGTAGTCTTCAGTCTAGCGGGATGGGCGGGGAGCTGTTTTTT.